These 21 T cell receptor beta chains originate from one sample sequenced in a study of cytomegalovirus exposure and HLA in healthy donors. Primers for the PCR totalled 60 Vbeta and 13 Jbeta. Some clones are missing from TCRdb's copy, which holds only in-frame ones; the method was immunoSEQ multiplex PCR. The top ten hold roughly 4.9% of the sample, which has around 120,000 clones, about 74% seen once. The sample taken for sequencing was PBMCs. The receptors stem from a female donor in good health and CMV-seropositive.

The chain recombines TRBV4-1 with TRBJ2-6; perhaps TRBD2 as D (6 bases). Germline CDR1 is MGHRA and CDR2 is YSYEKL. The CDR3 runs 15 residues. V shed 1 base and J shed 2 bases, with 6 bases lying between them. The CDR3 sequence is CASSQAGAGANVLTF. The CDR3 nucleotides read TGCGCCAGCAGCCAAGCGGGGGCTGGGGCCAACGTCCTGACTTTC.

In this sample, this clone turned up a few times. The chain uses TRBV9 and TRBJ2-2; TRBD2 matches 8 bases. There are 16 residues in the CDR3. With 2 bases clipped from V and 6 bases from J, the junction kept 9 bases outside the gene matches. Germline values: CDR1 SGDLS, CDR2 YYNGEE. The CDR3 region has the DNA TGTGCCAGCAGCGTCTTGGGTAGCGGGAAATCCGGGGAGCTGTTTTTT. It translates to CASSVLGSGKSGELFF.

The chain's CDR3 is CASSLGQASYATNEKLFF. Written as DNA, the CDR3 is TGTGCCAGCAGCTTAGGACAGGCCTCTTATGCAACTAATGAAAAACTGTTTTTT. The chain combines TRBV7-9 with TRBJ1-4; a weak D match, TRBD1 (6 bases). The CDR3 loop spans 18 amino acids. V lost 1 base and J 0 bases, leaving 15 bases between the germline ends. Germline CDR1 and CDR2: SEHNR and FQNEAQ (reference sequence).

The V gene is TRBV5-1, the J gene TRBJ1-6; 7 bases match TRBD1. The CDR3 is made up of 18 amino acids. Germline lookup yields CDR1 SGHRS and CDR2 YFSETQ. Trimming took 1 base from V and 8 from J; bases not matched to a gene: 15. In DNA, the CDR3 is TGCGCCAGCAGCTTGTTTACCCCTTCGGGACAGACCGATTCACCCCTCCACTTT. It encodes CASSLFTPSGQTDSPLHF.

The chain recombines TRBV7-8 with TRBJ2-5, with 8 positions matching TRBD1. The germline V gene encodes CDR1 SGHVS and CDR2 FQNEAQ. The J segment lost 4 bases and the V segment lost 5 bases, leaving 6 bases of the junction unmatched. CDR3 length equals 14 residues. CDR3 nucleotide sequence: TGTGCCAGCAGCAAAGACAGGGGTGTAGAGACCCAGTACTTC. This sequence encodes CASSKDRGVETQYF.

The chain employs TRBV7-3 and TRBJ2-1; D may be TRBD1 (6 bases). The V gene's germline CDR1 is SGHTA and CDR2 FQGTGA. This CDR3 is 11 amino acids long. Trimming left V 6 bases short and J 15 bases short, with 15 bases between. CDR3 sequence: CASSQQGRLFF. For the CDR3, the DNA is TGTGCCAGCAGTCAACAGGGTCGCCTGTTCTTC.

V and J are TRBV6-6 and TRBJ2-2, with 8 bases fitting TRBD2. The CDR3 loop spans 14 amino acids. V dropped 8 bases and J dropped 2; count of bases not matched to a gene: 4. CDR1 is MNHNY, CDR2 SVGAGI, per germline (reference sequence). CDR3 amino acids: CASAGTRNTGELFF. Here the CDR3 DNA reads TGTGCCAGCGCCGGGACTAGAAACACCGGGGAGCTGTTTTTT.

The chain uses TRBV9 and TRBJ1-4; D is uncertain. This CDR3 has 15 residues. Per germline, CDR1 SGDLS and CDR2 YYNGEE. Trimming removed 3 bases at V and 8 bases at J, with 17 bases between. The CDR3 sequence is CASSAGSRTSEKLFF. The CDR3 bases are TGTGCCAGCAGCGCGGGATCAAGGACGTCCGAAAAACTGTTTTTT.

The V call is TRBV6-1, the J call TRBJ1-2, with D uncertain. This CDR3 comprises 12 residues. Trimming shortened V by 4 bases and J by 6 bases, and 9 bases separated the two germline ends. The germline V gene has CDR1 MNHNS and CDR2 SASEGT. The CDR3 loop reads CASSVGVDGYTF. CDR3 nucleotide sequence: TGTGCCAGCAGTGTAGGAGTTGATGGCTACACCTTC.

This clone was detected only once. This chain joins TRBV30 and TRBJ1-5; D is unclear. Trimming removed 3 bases at V and 2 bases at J, with 11 bases between. CDR3 size: 14 residues. Germline CDR1 is GTSNPN and CDR2 is SVGIG (reference sequence). Here the CDR3 reads CAWSVSGGNQPQHF. In DNA form, the CDR3 reads TGTGCCTGGAGCGTCTCGGGAGGCAATCAGCCCCAGCATTTT.

The rearrangement joins TRBV29-1 to TRBJ2-7, with D perhaps matching TRBD2 (6 bases). V was cut by 4 bases and J by 0 bases, with 16 bases left in between. The CDR3 runs to 15 residues. The V gene's germline CDR1 is SQVTM and CDR2 ANQGSEA. The CDR3 spells CSVVKVAGSSYEQYF. CDR3 DNA: TGCAGCGTTGTAAAGGTTGCGGGAAGCTCCTACGAGCAGTACTTC.

The chain employs TRBV6-5 and TRBJ2-7; possibly TRBD1 for D (5 bases). Between the trimmed V and J ends, which lost 2 bases and 1 base, there was a span of 12 bases. The CDR3 length is 15 residues. Germline CDR1 MNHEY, CDR2 SVGAGI. The CDR3 nucleotides are TGTGCCAGCAGTTACGAGGCAGGGAATTCCTACGAGCAGTACTTC. Protein sequence: CASSYEAGNSYEQYF.

This rearrangement joins TRBV5-4 to TRBJ1-3, with D perhaps matching TRBD1 (6 bases). Trimming shortened V by 7 bases and J by 4 bases, and 18 bases separated the two germline ends. Germline V CDR1 and CDR2: SGHNT, YYREEE (reference sequence). The CDR3 is made up of 15 amino acids. In DNA form, the CDR3 reads TGTGCCAGCGGAATACAGGGAGCTGGGGGAAACACCATATATTTT. Protein product: CASGIQGAGGNTIYF. The complete variable domain, with remaining parts taken from reference TRBV5-4 and TRBJ1-3, reads ETGVTQSPTHLIKTRGQQVTLRCSSQSGHNTVSWYQQALGQGPQFIFQYYREEENGRGNFPPRFSGLQFPNYSSELNVNALELDDSALYLCASGIQGAGGNTIYFGEGSWLTVV.

This clone has only a few counts. This chain links TRBV7-2 with TRBJ1-4; a possible D gene is TRBD1 (5 bases). V was trimmed by 5 bases and J by 3 bases, leaving 19 bases between them. The germline V gene encodes CDR1 SGHTA and CDR2 FQGNSA. This CDR3 spans 17 amino acids. The CDR3 protein is CASSRDGRGRPNEKLFF. The CDR3 region has the DNA TGTGCCAGCAGCAGGGATGGGAGGGGCCGACCTAATGAAAAACTGTTTTTT.

This clone was detected only a few times. The rearrangement links TRBV15 to TRBJ2-5, with a tentative D call TRBD2 (5 bases). V lost 1 base to trimming and J lost 0 bases, with 6 bases between them. The CDR3 loop spans 14 amino acids. Germline V gene data show CDR1 as LNHNV and CDR2 as YYDKDF (reference sequence). The CDR3 DNA reads TGTGCCACCAGCAGAGGCGGGCACCAAGAGACCCAGTACTTC. Protein product: CATSRGGHQETQYF.

The genes are TRBV9 and TRBJ2-1; 13 nucleotides align to TRBD2. Germline trimming cut 3 bases from V and 3 bases from J; bases unmatched to any gene: 12. CDR1 and CDR2 (germline): SGDLS, YYNGEE. The CDR3 consists of 19 residues. CDR3 residues: CASSATMTSGGRNYNEQFF. In DNA form, the CDR3 reads TGTGCCAGCAGCGCGACCATGACTAGCGGGGGGCGCAACTACAATGAGCAGTTCTTC.

This rearrangement joins TRBV5-4 to TRBJ2-2, with TRBD2 matching over 14 bases. From germline, CDR1 is SGHNT and CDR2 YYREEE (reference sequence). Trimming at V came to 4 bases and at J to 6 bases, leaving 5 bases not matched to a gene. The CDR3 spans 16 residues. CDR3 in amino acids: CASSPGTSGRAGELFF. The CDR3 DNA reads as TGTGCCAGCAGCCCCGGGACTAGCGGGAGAGCCGGGGAGCTGTTTTTT.

This clone came up once. This chain links TRBV7-9 with TRBJ1-6; D remains ambiguous. CDR3 length: 14 residues. Trimming shortened V by 5 bases and J by 14 bases, and 19 bases separated the two germline ends. The germline V gene has CDR1 SEHNR and CDR2 FQNEAQ (reference sequence). The CDR3 here is CASSRSEGIGTLHF. As DNA, the CDR3 is TGTGCCAGCAGCCGTTCGGAGGGAATTGGGACCCTCCACTTT. The complete variable domain, with remaining parts taken from reference TRBV7-9 and TRBJ1-6, reads DTGVSQNPRHKITKRGQNVTFRCDPISEHNRLYWYRQTLGQGPEFLTYFQNEAQLEKSRLLSDRFSAERPKGSFSTLEIQRTEQGDSAMYLCASSRSEGIGTLHFGNGTRLTVT.

V usage is TRBV6-5 and J usage is TRBJ2-3; 7 bases line up with TRBD2. This CDR3 region has 16 residues. Germline CDR1 and CDR2: MNHEY and SVGAGI. The V gene end was trimmed by 3 bases and the J gene end by 4 bases; junction bases not matched to a gene: 10. The CDR3 sequence is CASSYMWREKADTQYF. CDR3 nucleotides: TGTGCCAGCAGTTATATGTGGCGGGAGAAGGCAGATACGCAGTATTTT.

This chain joins TRBV19 and TRBJ1-1; no clear D gene. The germline CDR1 and CDR2 sequences are LNHDA and SQIVND (reference sequence). V was cut by 5 bases and J by 4 bases, with 17 bases left in between. The CDR3 extends over 15 amino acids. CDR3 nucleotide sequence: TGTGCCAGTAGTTCAGGACCCACAAGCGGCACTGAAGCTTTCTTT. It codes for CASSSGPTSGTEAFF.

This sequence joins TRBV5-6 and TRBJ2-5; perhaps TRBD2 as D (6 bases). Germline V gene data show CDR1 as SGHDT and CDR2 as YYEEEE. With 4 bases removed from V and 5 bases from J, the gap between germline ends came to 18 bases. The length of the CDR3 is 15 residues. DNA of the CDR3: TGTGCCAGCAGCAGGAGGGCGTCGGTATGGGAGACCCAGTACTTC. Encoded protein: CASSRRASVWETQYF. Drawing the rest from reference TRBV5-6 and TRBJ2-5, the complete variable domain is DAGVTQSPTHLIKTRGQQVTLRCSPKSGHDTVSWYQQALGQGPQFIFQYYEEEERQRGNFPDRFSGHQFPNYSSELNVNALLLGDSALYLCASSRRASVWETQYFGPGTRLLVL.